The entry that follows covers one T cell receptor beta chain sequence. Its antigen is not identified. The sample belongs to a study of tissue T cells after allogeneic stem cell transplantation. Some clones are missing from TCRdb's copy, which holds only in-frame ones; the method was immunoSEQ multiplex PCR. The sample holds approximately 9,700 clones, 50% to 80% seen once. Germline V gene lookup returns CDR1 SQVTM and CDR2 ANQGSEA. Trimming removed 4 bases from V and 2 bases from J; junction bases left unmatched: 5. This CDR3 spans 14 amino acids. Autopsy tissues included GI tract, liver, skin and lymphoid organs. Study-wide results and limits: Across patients, clones rarely overlapped, yet motif clusters were shared tissue-specifically. Blood and spleen captured only part of the tissue TCR repertoire.

This chain connects TRBV29-1 to TRBJ2-1; 7 bases are shared with TRBD2. This sequence was found in a woman aged 18-49 years with breast cancer. Source: tissue from the ileum, taken at autopsy. The DNA of the CDR3 is TGCAGCGTTGGGGGGGGAAGTGCCTACAATGAGCAGTTCTTC. This translates into CSVGGGSAYNEQFF.